This T cell receptor (beta chain) was recovered during a study of blood T cells in healthy people across ages. Whole-study context: About one barcoded beta molecule per two T cells came from capture by template switching. Study-level points and caveats: Strong correlation was found linking TCR beta diversity to naive T cell percentage. Unsorted PBMCs blocked a conclusive comparison of naive and antigen-experienced cells.

The CDR3 has 12 residues. The V gene lost 5 bases and the J gene lost 7 bases, with 9 bases spanning the gap. The germline V gene encodes CDR1 MNHEY and CDR2 SVGEGT. Using a J-beta primer mix together with a sample-barcoded 5' primer, a second PCR was run for about 6 to 11 cycles. A tag from a template-switch adaptor with 12 random nucleotides marked each cDNA molecule. TCRdb independently ran MiXCR on the 5' RACE reads; one entry per CDR3 protein. The sample contains 890,000 or so distinct CDR3 sequences, approximately 65% of which appear only once. A word on this clonotype: Antigen unknown.

The sample was blood. V and J are TRBV6-2 or TRBV6-3 and TRBJ2-4; D is uncertain. The sequence was obtained from a young man in good health. The CDR3 here is CASSRTGNIQYF. The DNA of the CDR3 is TGTGCCAGCAGTCGAACCGGGAACATTCAGTACTTC.